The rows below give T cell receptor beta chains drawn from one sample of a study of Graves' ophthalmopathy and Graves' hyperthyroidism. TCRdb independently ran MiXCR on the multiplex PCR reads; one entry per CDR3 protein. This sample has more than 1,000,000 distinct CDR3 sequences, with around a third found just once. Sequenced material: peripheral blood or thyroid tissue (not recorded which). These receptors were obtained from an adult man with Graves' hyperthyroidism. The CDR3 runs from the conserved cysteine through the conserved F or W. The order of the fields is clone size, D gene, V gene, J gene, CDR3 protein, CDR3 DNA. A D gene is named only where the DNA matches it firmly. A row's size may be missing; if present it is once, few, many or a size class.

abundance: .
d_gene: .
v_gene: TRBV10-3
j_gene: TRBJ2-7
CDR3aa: CAISENPTGTYEQYF
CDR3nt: TGTGCCATCAGTGAGAACCCGACAGGCACCTACGAGCAGTACTTC

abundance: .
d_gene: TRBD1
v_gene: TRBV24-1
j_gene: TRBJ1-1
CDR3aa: CASSPRQGATEAFF
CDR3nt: TGTGCCAGCTCACCTAGACAGGGTGCCACTGAAGCTTTCTTT

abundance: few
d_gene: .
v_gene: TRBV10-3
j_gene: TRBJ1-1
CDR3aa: CAISGRGGEETNTEAFF
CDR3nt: TGTGCCATCAGTGGCCGGGGGGGGGAGGAGACGAACACTGAAGCTTTCTTT

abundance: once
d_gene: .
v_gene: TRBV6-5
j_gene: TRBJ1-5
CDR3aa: CAGSSTWNQPQHF
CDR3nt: TGTGCCGGCAGTTCGACATGGAATCAGCCCCAGCATTTT

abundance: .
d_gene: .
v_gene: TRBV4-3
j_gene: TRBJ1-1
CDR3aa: CASSQDPGLGRTEAFF
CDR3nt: TGCGCCAGCAGCCAAGATCCGGGGTTGGGGCGCACTGAAGCTTTCTTT

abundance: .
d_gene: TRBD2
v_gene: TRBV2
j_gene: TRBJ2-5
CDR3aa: CASSSAGGNQPQYF
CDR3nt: TGTGCCAGCAGTTCGGCGGGAGGCAATCAGCCCCAGTACTTC

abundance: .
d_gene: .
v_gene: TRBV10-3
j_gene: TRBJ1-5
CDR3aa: CAISEQGFGVQHF
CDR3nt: TGTGCCATCAGTGAGCAGGGGTTTGGTGTCCAGCATTTT

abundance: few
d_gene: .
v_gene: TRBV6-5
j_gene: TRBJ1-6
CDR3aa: CATCLQRPNSPLHF
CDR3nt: TGTGCCACCTGTCTACAGCGTCCTAATTCACCCCTCCACTTT

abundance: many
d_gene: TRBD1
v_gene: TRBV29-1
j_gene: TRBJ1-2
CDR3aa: CSVRQGDYGYTF
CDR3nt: TGCAGCGTTCGACAGGGGGACTATGGCTACACCTTC

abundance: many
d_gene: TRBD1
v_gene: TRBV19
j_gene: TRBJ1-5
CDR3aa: CASRPGTGGFNQPQHF
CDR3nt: TGTGCCAGTAGGCCCGGGACAGGGGGTTTCAATCAGCCCCAGCATTTT

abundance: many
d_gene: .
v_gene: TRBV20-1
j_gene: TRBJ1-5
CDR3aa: CSAKTGPLSNQPQHF
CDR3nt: TGCAGTGCCAAAACAGGGCCCCTTAGCAATCAGCCCCAGCATTTT

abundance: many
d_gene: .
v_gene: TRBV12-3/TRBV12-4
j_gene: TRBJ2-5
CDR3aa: CASSATQETQYF
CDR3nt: TGTGCCAGCAGTGCTACCCAAGAGACCCAGTACTTC

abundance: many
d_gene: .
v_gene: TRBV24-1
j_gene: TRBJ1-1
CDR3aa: CATSGVNTEAFF
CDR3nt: TGTGCCACCAGTGGGGTGAACACTGAAGCTTTCTTT

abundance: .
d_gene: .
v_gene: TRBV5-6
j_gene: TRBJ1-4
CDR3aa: CASSLGETLDEKLFF
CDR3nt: TGTGCCAGCAGCTTGGGAGAAACGCTGGATGAAAAACTGTTTTTT

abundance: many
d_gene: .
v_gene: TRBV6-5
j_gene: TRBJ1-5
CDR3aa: CASRPSGVHQPQHF
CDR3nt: TGTGCCAGCAGACCTAGCGGGGTTCATCAGCCCCAGCATTTT

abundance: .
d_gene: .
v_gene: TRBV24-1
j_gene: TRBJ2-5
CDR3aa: CATSDRRGTQYF
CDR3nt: TGTGCCACCAGTGATCGCCGAGGGACCCAGTACTTC

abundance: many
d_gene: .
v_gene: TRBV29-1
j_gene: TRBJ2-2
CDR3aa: CSVEGHQNTGELFF
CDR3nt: TGCAGCGTTGAAGGCCACCAGAACACCGGGGAGCTGTTTTTT

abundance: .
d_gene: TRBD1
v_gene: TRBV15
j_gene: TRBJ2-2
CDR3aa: CATNLDRASNTGELFF
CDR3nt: TGTGCCACCAACCTTGACAGGGCGTCAAACACCGGGGAGCTGTTTTTT